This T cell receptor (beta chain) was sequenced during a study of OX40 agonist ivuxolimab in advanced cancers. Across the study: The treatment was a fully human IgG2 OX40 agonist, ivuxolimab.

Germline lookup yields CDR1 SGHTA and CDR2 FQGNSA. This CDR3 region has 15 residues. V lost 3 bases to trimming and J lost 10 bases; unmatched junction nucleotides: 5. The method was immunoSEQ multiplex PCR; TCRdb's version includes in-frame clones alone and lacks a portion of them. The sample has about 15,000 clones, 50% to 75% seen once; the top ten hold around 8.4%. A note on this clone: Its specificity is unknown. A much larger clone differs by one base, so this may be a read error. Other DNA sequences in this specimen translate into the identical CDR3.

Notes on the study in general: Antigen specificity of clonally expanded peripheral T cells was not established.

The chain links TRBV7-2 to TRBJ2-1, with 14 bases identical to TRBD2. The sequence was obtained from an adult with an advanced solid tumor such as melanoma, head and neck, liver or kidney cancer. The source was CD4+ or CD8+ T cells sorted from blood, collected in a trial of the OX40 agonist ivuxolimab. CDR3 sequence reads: CASSLTSGGAGEQFF. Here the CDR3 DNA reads TGTGCCAGCAGCTTGACTAGCGGGGGGGCGGGGGAGCAGTTCTTC.